Here is one TCR beta chain with its context. Original processing methods: It was from reference gene primer amplification that nucleated cell counts were estimated. Produced via immunoSEQ multiplex PCR; TCRdb's table is partial and in-frame only. V and J calls and clone size are those listed in that table; D and trimming were worked out from the DNA. Of 330,000 or so clones listed, roughly 86% are singletons. This sample was included in a study of blood T cell repertoires in COVID-19. Overall study context: From T cells, B-cell-depleted T cells, or PBMCs came the material, which was cDNA or gDNA.

Per germline, CDR1 SNHLY and CDR2 FYNNEI. The trim removed 2 bases at V and 2 bases at J, leaving 7 bases unmatched. This CDR3 spans 17 amino acids. A Seattle source enrolled patients during active infection and followed them longitudinally. The chain carries TRBV2 and TRBJ2-2; 8 nucleotides line up with TRBD2. The receptor's source is a man aged 25-40 years with COVID-19, enrolled during active disease. Specimen: peripheral blood. CDR3 DNA: TGTGCCAGCAGTGAAAGGAGCGGGGGCCGTAACACCGGGGAGCTGTTTTTT. Translated: CASSERSGGRNTGELFF.